The 20 T cell receptor beta chains in this list originate from one sample, sequenced in a study of CD4+ T cells in melanoma. The table came from immunoSEQ multiplex PCR; TCRdb's copy has only in-frame clones and leaves some out. The table records more than 8,500 clones, around 70% of them present only once. Sequenced material: peripheral blood. These receptors were taken from a human donor with melanoma.

A remark on this clone: This same CDR3 is encoded by further DNA sequences in the sample. The V and J genes are TRBV6-6 and TRBJ1-1, with 7 bases fitting TRBD1. Germline V gives CDR1 MNHNY, CDR2 SVGAGI (reference sequence). The CDR3 runs 14 residues. The ends lost 1 base at V and 8 bases at J; junction bases unmatched: 7. The DNA for the CDR3 is TGTGCCAGCAGTTACTTGGGGGACAGCGGGGAAGCTTTCTTT. Amino acids: CASSYLGDSGEAFF.

This rearrangement joins TRBV7-2 to TRBJ1-3, with no clear D. This CDR3 has 12 residues. Per the germline V gene, CDR1 is SGHTA and CDR2 is FQGNSA. V lost 5 bases and J lost 5, with 7 bases in between. The CDR3 nucleotides read TGTGCCAGCAGCACCGGAAGAAACACCATATATTTT. It is translated as CASSTGRNTIYF.

This clone was seen more than once but under ten times. The genes are TRBV6-6 and TRBJ1-3; 7 bases agree with TRBD1. V lost 5 bases and J lost 0; bases outside the gene matches: 4. This CDR3 spans 15 amino acids. Per the germline V gene, CDR1 is MNHNY and CDR2 is SVGAGI (reference sequence). The CDR3 loop is CASSTTGHSGNTIYF. The CDR3 coding sequence is TGTGCCAGCAGTACGACAGGGCACTCTGGAAACACCATATATTTT.

The rearrangement joins TRBV7-8 to TRBJ1-1; D possibly corresponds to TRBD1 (6 bases). The CDR3 covers 13 residues. V dropped 5 bases and J dropped 1 base, with 8 bases sitting between them. CDR1 is SGHVS and CDR2 is FQNEAQ in the germline V gene. The CDR3 spells CASSAGQNTEAFF. The CDR3, as DNA: TGTGCCAGCAGCGCGGGACAGAACACTGAAGCTTTCTTT.

V usage is TRBV28 and J usage is TRBJ1-1; possible D gene TRBD1, 6 bases. CDR3 length: 15 residues. Trimming took off 2 bases at V and 7 bases at J, with 17 bases between the two ends. The germline V gene has CDR1 MDHEN and CDR2 SYDVKM. In nucleotides, the CDR3 is TGTGCCAGCAGTTTACGTATGGACAGCGGACTTGAAGCTTTCTTT. The encoded protein is CASSLRMDSGLEAFF.

The CDR3 spells CASSWAANQPQHF. Written as DNA, the CDR3 is TGTGCCAGCAGTTGGGCAGCCAATCAGCCCCAGCATTTT. This chain uses TRBV27 with TRBJ1-5; D not certain. Germline CDR1 is MNHEY and CDR2 is SMNVEV (reference sequence). The V gene lost 4 bases and the J gene lost 3 bases, with 7 bases spanning the gap. The CDR3 extends over 13 amino acids.

This clone appeared a few times. This chain joins TRBV10-1 and TRBJ2-7, with D possibly matching TRBD1 (6 bases). CDR3 length: 13 residues. The V and J ends lost 2 bases and 3 bases respectively, with 8 bases between them. In germline, CDR1 is WNHNN, CDR2 SYGVQD (reference sequence). The CDR3: CASSEGRGYEQYF. The CDR3 bases are TGCGCCAGCAGTGAGGGCAGGGGCTACGAGCAGTACTTC.

This chain uses TRBV28 with TRBJ1-3; possible D gene TRBD1, 6 bases. CDR1 MDHEN and CDR2 SYDVKM come from the germline V gene. The length of the CDR3 is 19 residues. Trimming cost V 4 bases and J 2 bases, with 24 bases left between them. The CDR3 here is CASSWIGTTGLGAGNTIYF. CDR3 nucleotides: TGTGCCAGCAGTTGGATTGGAACTACAGGGTTAGGAGCTGGAAACACCATATATTTT.

This clone was detected only once. The rearrangement links TRBV11-3 to TRBJ2-2; a possible D gene is TRBD2 (5 bases). Trimming shortened V by 5 bases and J by 7 bases, and 14 bases separated the two germline ends. Germline values: CDR1 SGHNT, CDR2 YENEEA. The CDR3 is made up of 14 amino acids. The CDR3 DNA sequence: TGTGCCAGCAGCCGCGGAGGAACCAGCGGGGAGCTGTTTTTT. This sequence encodes CASSRGGTSGELFF.

V gene TRBV14 combines with J gene TRBJ2-2; TRBD2 aligns across 7 bases. With V trimmed by 0 bases and J by 4 bases, 8 bases remained unmatched. Germline CDR1 reads SGHDN; CDR2 reads FVKESK. The CDR3 runs 17 residues. CDR3 region: CASSQDIGAGLTGELFF. The CDR3 bases are TGTGCCAGCAGCCAAGATATTGGAGCGGGGCTCACCGGGGAGCTGTTTTTT.

CDR3: CASSLGAGGNEQFF. The CDR3 nucleotides read TGTGCCAGCAGCTTAGGAGCAGGGGGGAATGAGCAGTTCTTC. The chain couples TRBV11-3 to TRBJ2-1; D possibly corresponds to TRBD1 (7 bases). The germline V gene has CDR1 SGHNT and CDR2 YENEEA. CDR3 length: 14 residues. The V end was cut by 1 base, the J end by 7 bases, with 11 bases between.

The genes are TRBV19 and TRBJ2-2; TRBD1 aligns across 8 bases. Germline V gene data show CDR1 as LNHDA and CDR2 as SQIVND (reference sequence). The CDR3 spans 14 residues. Unmatched junction bases numbered 7, after V lost 9 bases and J lost 4 bases. CDR3: CASPDRVSTGELFF. CDR3 DNA: TGTGCCAGCCCGGACAGGGTGAGCACCGGGGAGCTGTTTTTT.

Comment on this clone: This CDR3 is missing its conserved last phenylalanine or tryptophan, likely due to a read error. The chain employs TRBV7-9 and TRBJ2-2, with TRBD2 matching over 12 bases. The CDR3 sequence is 18 residues long. Germline V gene lookup returns CDR1 SEHNR and CDR2 FQNEAQ (reference sequence). V lost 5 bases, J lost 1 base, and 8 bases stayed unmatched. The CDR3 DNA reads TGTGCCAGCAGCCCTACCCCGGGACTAGCGGGGAACACCGGGGAGCTGTTTTTA. It encodes CASSPTPGLAGNTGELFL.

The CDR3 DNA sequence: TGCGCCAGCAGCCCTCAGAGCGCGGGGGCGAGGACCGGGGAGCTGTTTTTT. Its translation is CASSPQSAGARTGELFF. The J gene is TRBJ2-2, the V gene TRBV4-3; tentative D call: TRBD2 (7 bases). The CDR3 is 17 amino acids. V lost 4 bases and J 5 bases, leaving 20 bases between the germline ends. CDR1 is LGHNA and CDR2 is YSLEER in the germline V gene.

This clone was seen a handful of times. This chain joins TRBV13 and TRBJ1-1, with D possibly being TRBD1 (5 bases). Germline-derived CDR1 and CDR2 are PRHDT and FYEKMQ (reference sequence). V lost 5 bases to trimming and J lost 8 bases, with 15 bases between them. The CDR3 extends over 13 amino acids. Here the CDR3 DNA reads TGTGCCAGCAGCCCATCAGCCGGGACGGAAGCTTTCTTT. Protein: CASSPSAGTEAFF.

The DNA of the CDR3 is TGTGCCAGCAGCTTGGGGGGATACTATGGCTACACCTTC. Translation: CASSLGGYYGYTF. This chain links TRBV5-6 with TRBJ1-2; the D is unclear. The length of the CDR3 is 13 residues. Trimming removed 0 bases at V and 3 bases at J, with 6 bases between. Germline-derived CDR1 and CDR2 are SGHDT and YYEEEE. Full variable domain (missing parts from reference TRBV5-6 and TRBJ1-2): DAGVTQSPTHLIKTRGQQVTLRCSPKSGHDTVSWYQQALGQGPQFIFQYYEEEERQRGNFPDRFSGHQFPNYSSELNVNALLLGDSALYLCASSLGGYYGYTFGSGTRLTVV.

V gene TRBV7-2 combines with J gene TRBJ1-2; D is undetermined. The V gene lost 0 bases and the J gene lost 4 bases, with 6 bases spanning the gap. The CDR3 covers 13 residues. The germline CDR1 and CDR2 sequences are SGHTA and FQGNSA. The CDR3 region is CASSLAPPYGYTF. As DNA, the CDR3 is TGTGCCAGCAGCTTAGCCCCCCCCTATGGCTACACCTTC.

DNA for the CDR3: TGTGCCAGCAGTATTATACAGGGAGCGTCGGGAGAGCAGTACTTC. As protein: CASSIIQGASGEQYF. The rearrangement uses TRBV27 and TRBJ2-7; tentatively, D is TRBD1 (6 bases). The CDR3 consists of 15 residues. V lost 5 bases and J lost 7, with 21 bases in between. Germline assignment: CDR1 MNHEY and CDR2 SMNVEV (reference sequence).

The chain couples TRBV5-4 to TRBJ1-1; TRBD1 is a possible D gene (5 bases). With 2 bases removed from V and 1 base from J, the gap between germline ends came to 27 bases. This CDR3 is 20 amino acids long. Per germline, CDR1 SGHNT and CDR2 YYREEE (reference sequence). The CDR3 is CASSFFGPSTVSSPNTEAFF. Here the CDR3 DNA reads TGTGCCAGCAGCTTTTTCGGGCCCTCGACAGTCTCATCACCGAACACTGAAGCTTTCTTT.

This clone was found a few times. The CDR3 DNA is TGTGCCAGCAGCGCATCGGGTAATCAGCCCCAGCATTTT. It translates to CASSASGNQPQHF. The rearrangement uses TRBV6-1 and TRBJ1-5; no clear D gene. This CDR3 comprises 13 residues. The V end lost 6 bases, the J end lost 4 bases, and 10 bases lay between the germline ends. From germline, CDR1 is MNHNS and CDR2 SASEGT.